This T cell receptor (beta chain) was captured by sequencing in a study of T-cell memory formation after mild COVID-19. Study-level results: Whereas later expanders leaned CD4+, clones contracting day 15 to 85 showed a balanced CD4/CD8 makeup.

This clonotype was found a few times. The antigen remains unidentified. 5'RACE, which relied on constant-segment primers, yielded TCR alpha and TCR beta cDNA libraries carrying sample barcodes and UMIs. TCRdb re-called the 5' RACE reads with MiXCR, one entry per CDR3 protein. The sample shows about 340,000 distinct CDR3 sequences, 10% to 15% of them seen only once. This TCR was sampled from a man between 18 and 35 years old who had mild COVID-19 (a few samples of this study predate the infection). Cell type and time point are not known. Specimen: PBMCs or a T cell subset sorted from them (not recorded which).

The CDR3 bases are TGTGCCAGCAGCTTAGCGGGCTTCGGCGAGCAGTACTTC. Encoded protein: CASSLAGFGEQYF. The chain combines TRBV7-2 with TRBJ2-7; D remains unclear. Trimming pared 0 bases from V and 6 bases from J, leaving 9 bases between. The CDR3 consists of 13 residues. The germline V gene encodes CDR1 SGHTA and CDR2 FQGNSA.